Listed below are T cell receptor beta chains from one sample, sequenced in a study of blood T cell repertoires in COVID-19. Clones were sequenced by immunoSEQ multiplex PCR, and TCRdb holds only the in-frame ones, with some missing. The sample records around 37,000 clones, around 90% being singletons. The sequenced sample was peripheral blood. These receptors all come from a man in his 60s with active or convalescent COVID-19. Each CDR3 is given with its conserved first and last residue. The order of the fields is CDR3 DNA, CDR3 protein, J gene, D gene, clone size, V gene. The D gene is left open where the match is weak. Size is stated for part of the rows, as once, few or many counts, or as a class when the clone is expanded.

DNA: TGTGCCACCAGTGGCGGTTTGGATACGCAGTATTTT
CDR3: CATSGGLDTQYF
J: TRBJ2-3
D: -
size: -
V: TRBV24-1

DNA: TGTGCCAGCAGTTTCTACGGGACTAGCGGGTCCTACGAGCAGTACTTC
CDR3: CASSFYGTSGSYEQYF
J: TRBJ2-7
D: TRBD2
size: -
V: TRBV28

DNA: TGTGCCACCTCCCGGCGGTCCCGAGTCCGCTACGAGCAGTACTTC
CDR3: CATSRRSRVRYEQYF
J: TRBJ2-7
D: -
size: few
V: TRBV24-1

DNA: TGTGCCAGCAGCTTCGGACTACGGAGCACAGATACGCAGTATTTT
CDR3: CASSFGLRSTDTQYF
J: TRBJ2-3
D: -
size: -
V: TRBV13

DNA: TGTGCCAGCAGACTAGATTCCGGGGAGCTGTTTTTT
CDR3: CASRLDSGELFF
J: TRBJ2-2
D: -
size: -
V: TRBV3-1/TRBV3-2

DNA: TGTGCCATCAGTTCACAACCGGCAGGGGGCACCGGGGAGCTGTTTTTT
CDR3: CAISSQPAGGTGELFF
J: TRBJ2-2
D: TRBD1
size: -
V: TRBV10-3

DNA: TGTGCCAGCAGCCCCCGGGGGGTTGCCACTGAAGCTTTCTTT
CDR3: CASSPRGVATEAFF
J: TRBJ1-1
D: -
size: -
V: TRBV11-2

DNA: TGTGCCAGCTCACCCCCCGGGACTAGCGGGTCAAATGAGCAGTTCTTC
CDR3: CASSPPGTSGSNEQFF
J: TRBJ2-1
D: TRBD2
size: -
V: TRBV18

DNA: TGTGCCTGGAGTAGTGGACAGAATCAGCCCCAGCATTTT
CDR3: CAWSSGQNQPQHF
J: TRBJ1-5
D: -
size: -
V: TRBV30

DNA: TGCGCCAGCAGCCGAATAGCGGGAGCCGGCACAGATACGCAGTATTTT
CDR3: CASSRIAGAGTDTQYF
J: TRBJ2-3
D: TRBD2
size: -
V: TRBV5-1

DNA: TGTGCCAGCAGTTACCAGGGCGGAGATACGCAGTATTTT
CDR3: CASSYQGGDTQYF
J: TRBJ2-3
D: -
size: -
V: TRBV28

DNA: TGTGCCAGCAGTGAAGGCTTGGCGGGAACCTACAATGAGCAGTTCTTC
CDR3: CASSEGLAGTYNEQFF
J: TRBJ2-1
D: -
size: -
V: TRBV25-1

DNA: TGTGCCAGCAGTCAAGGAGGCTACGAGCAGTACTTC
CDR3: CASSQGGYEQYF
J: TRBJ2-7
D: -
size: -
V: TRBV27

DNA: TGTGCCAGCAGCCACGTGGAGGGCTTGGCAGATACGCAGTATTTT
CDR3: CASSHVEGLADTQYF
J: TRBJ2-3
D: -
size: -
V: TRBV5-4

DNA: TGCGCCAGCAGCTCCGGGGGGACGTGGGGGACCGGGGAGCTGTTTTTT
CDR3: CASSSGGTWGTGELFF
J: TRBJ2-2
D: TRBD2
size: -
V: TRBV5-1

DNA: TGTGCCAGCAGCTTGGGAGACAGGGGGCGGGACGAGCAGTTCTTC
CDR3: CASSLGDRGRDEQFF
J: TRBJ2-1
D: TRBD1
size: -
V: TRBV5-6

DNA: TGTGCCAGCAGTCCCAGGGACAGGGTAGGCTATGGCTACACCTTC
CDR3: CASSPRDRVGYGYTF
J: TRBJ1-2
D: TRBD1
size: -
V: TRBV28

DNA: TGTGCCAGCAGCCAAGATCCTAGGTCTGCAGATACGCAGTATTTT
CDR3: CASSQDPRSADTQYF
J: TRBJ2-3
D: -
size: -
V: TRBV3-1/TRBV3-2

DNA: TGCGCCAGCAGTTCCGGGACTAGCGGGAAATTGAATGAGCAGTTCTTC
CDR3: CASSSGTSGKLNEQFF
J: TRBJ2-1
D: TRBD2
size: once
V: TRBV10-2

DNA: TGTGCCAGCCGGCTAGCGTCCAGCAATGAGCAGTTCTTC
CDR3: CASRLASSNEQFF
J: TRBJ2-1
D: -
size: -
V: TRBV7-2

DNA: TGTGCCAGCAGCCCGCTAGCGGGCAGCTCCTACAATGAGCAGTTCTTC
CDR3: CASSPLAGSSYNEQFF
J: TRBJ2-1
D: TRBD2
size: -
V: TRBV7-6

DNA: TGTGCCATCAGTGAGTCAATGCAGGGGACCGAAAAACTGTTTTTT
CDR3: CAISESMQGTEKLFF
J: TRBJ1-4
D: -
size: -
V: TRBV10-3

DNA: TGTGCCTGGAGAGCAAAACTAGCGGGAGTCCTTCAGTTCTTC
CDR3: CAWRAKLAGVLQFF
J: TRBJ2-1
D: TRBD2
size: -
V: TRBV30

DNA: TGTGCCAGCAGTGGACTAGCGGGAGGAGCAGAGACCCAGTACTTC
CDR3: CASSGLAGGAETQYF
J: TRBJ2-5
D: TRBD2
size: -
V: TRBV2

DNA: TGTGCCATCAGTGAGCTCCTCGCGGGCAATGAGCAGTTCTTC
CDR3: CAISELLAGNEQFF
J: TRBJ2-1
D: -
size: -
V: TRBV10-3

DNA: TGTGCCAGCAGCCTCGGACAAGGCGAGCAGTACTTC
CDR3: CASSLGQGEQYF
J: TRBJ2-7
D: -
size: once
V: TRBV6-2/TRBV6-3

DNA: TGTGCCAGCAGTTACTCGACAGCTTTTTCCGGGGAGCTGTTTTTT
CDR3: CASSYSTAFSGELFF
J: TRBJ2-2
D: -
size: -
V: TRBV6-2/TRBV6-3

DNA: TGCGCCAGCAGCTTGGATGGGACTTCCGATGGCTACACCTTC
CDR3: CASSLDGTSDGYTF
J: TRBJ1-2
D: -
size: once
V: TRBV5-1

DNA: TGCGCCAGCAGCGAGACAGGGGGCAACACCGGGGAGCTGTTTTTT
CDR3: CASSETGGNTGELFF
J: TRBJ2-2
D: TRBD1
size: -
V: TRBV5-1

DNA: TGCGCCAGCAGCTTGTTAGGTGGGCCAGGGCAAAGCTCTGGAAACACCATATATTTT
CDR3: CASSLLGGPGQSSGNTIYF
J: TRBJ1-3
D: -
size: -
V: TRBV5-1

DNA: TGTGCCAGCAGCTTACATAATGCGGGGAATACAGATGGTAGGAATGAGCAGTTCTTC
CDR3: CASSLHNAGNTDGRNEQFF
J: TRBJ2-1
D: -
size: -
V: TRBV11-2

DNA: TGTGCCAGCAGCGCCGGACTAGCGGGAGGGCTCGACTACGAGCAGTACTTC
CDR3: CASSAGLAGGLDYEQYF
J: TRBJ2-7
D: TRBD2
size: -
V: TRBV9

DNA: TGTGCCAGCAGCTCCCTCCCCGGGGAGCTGTTTTTT
CDR3: CASSSLPGELFF
J: TRBJ2-2
D: -
size: -
V: TRBV7-9